This T cell receptor beta chain emerged from a study of cytomegalovirus exposure and HLA in healthy donors. About the study: Earlier, 110 million or so unique TCR beta sequences were recovered from around 180 million T cells by an analysis.

PCR amplification relied on 60 Vbeta primers (plus 13 Jbeta primers). TCRdb keeps only in-frame clones here, not all; method: immunoSEQ multiplex PCR. The sample yields 70,000 to 90,000 clones, approximately 82% seen once. Turning to this clone: The target antigen is unknown.

There are 16 residues in the CDR3. Germline V gene data show CDR1 as KGHSH and CDR2 as LQKENI. V shed 1 base, J shed 3 bases, and the junction held 8 bases outside the gene matches. General study points: The authors later found most CMV-associated TCR beta chains appeared HLA-restricted. TCR sequences were mostly rare, though some public TCRs occurred in many donors.

This TCR derives from a man between 65 and 79 years old in good health and CMV-seropositive. Sequencing was done on a sample of PBMCs. The J gene is TRBJ2-7, the V gene TRBV18; 8 bases agree with TRBD1. Here the CDR3 reads CASSPRRMTGDYEQYF. The CDR3 region has the DNA TGTGCCAGCTCACCACGGAGGATGACAGGGGACTACGAGCAGTACTTC.